A selection of T cell receptor beta chains follows, all from one sample in a study of T cells after yellow fever vaccination. Each CDR3 protein gets one entry after TCRdb re-called the 5' RACE reads with MiXCR. The data hold hundreds of thousands of distinct CDR3 sequences, with approximately 15% observed a single time. The source material was PBMCs, sampled on the day of the yellow fever booster vaccination. Every receptor here comes from a man aged 25 to 40 who received the YFV17D yellow fever vaccine. Each CDR3 is given with its conserved first and last residue. The order of the fields is clone size, J gene, V gene, D gene, CDR3 DNA, CDR3 protein. A D gene is named only where the DNA matches it firmly. Only some rows state a clone size, as once, few, many or a class for expanded clones.

clone_size: .
j_call: TRBJ1-1
v_call: TRBV6-1
d_call: TRBD1
cdr3_nt: TGTGCCAGCAGTCCTGGGACAGGGGGAAACACTGAAGCTTTCTTT
cdr3_aa: CASSPGTGGNTEAFF

clone_size: few
j_call: TRBJ1-1
v_call: TRBV6-2/TRBV6-3
d_call: .
cdr3_nt: TGTGCCAGCACCCCTTACGCTGATGCTGAAGCTTTCTTT
cdr3_aa: CASTPYADAEAFF

clone_size: .
j_call: TRBJ2-3
v_call: TRBV6-5
d_call: TRBD2
cdr3_nt: TGTGCCAGCAGTTCCGGACTAGCGGGAACTAGCACAGATACGCAGTATTTT
cdr3_aa: CASSSGLAGTSTDTQYF

clone_size: .
j_call: TRBJ2-5
v_call: TRBV27
d_call: .
cdr3_nt: TGTGCCAGCAGCCGCAATTTCCGAAGGGTGGCAGACGAGACCCAGTACTTC
cdr3_aa: CASSRNFRRVADETQYF

clone_size: .
j_call: TRBJ2-5
v_call: TRBV7-9
d_call: TRBD2
cdr3_nt: TGTGCCAGCTTAGTAGCGGGAGGCCAAGAGACCCAGTACTTC
cdr3_aa: CASLVAGGQETQYF

clone_size: few
j_call: TRBJ2-7
v_call: TRBV7-2
d_call: TRBD2
cdr3_nt: TGTGCCAGCAGCTTGCTTAGCGGGGGACGCCATCCCTACGAGCAGTACTTC
cdr3_aa: CASSLLSGGRHPYEQYF

clone_size: .
j_call: TRBJ1-2
v_call: TRBV15
d_call: .
cdr3_nt: TGTGCCACCAGCAGAGATCGGGGCTACAACTATGGCTACACCTTC
cdr3_aa: CATSRDRGYNYGYTF

clone_size: .
j_call: TRBJ1-1
v_call: TRBV4-3
d_call: .
cdr3_nt: TGCGCCAGCAGCCAAGGGGGTACCATCGGGACTGAAGCTTTCTTT
cdr3_aa: CASSQGGTIGTEAFF

clone_size: .
j_call: TRBJ2-5
v_call: TRBV28
d_call: .
cdr3_nt: TGTGCCAGCAGTGAGACCCGAAAAGAGACCCAGTACTTC
cdr3_aa: CASSETRKETQYF

clone_size: many
j_call: TRBJ2-1
v_call: TRBV7-3
d_call: .
cdr3_nt: TGTGCCAGCAGCTTAACGGGGCCGGGAGTAAAGAATGAGCAGTTCTTC
cdr3_aa: CASSLTGPGVKNEQFF

clone_size: few
j_call: TRBJ1-1
v_call: TRBV6-5
d_call: .
cdr3_nt: TGTGCCAGCAGTTCACGACCGGACAGCCCTCGGGATGAAGCTTTCTTT
cdr3_aa: CASSSRPDSPRDEAFF

clone_size: .
j_call: TRBJ2-7
v_call: TRBV5-6
d_call: .
cdr3_nt: TGTGCCAGCAGCTTGCGCGTAAAGGACCACGAGCAGTACTTC
cdr3_aa: CASSLRVKDHEQYF

clone_size: few
j_call: TRBJ2-4
v_call: TRBV6-5
d_call: .
cdr3_nt: TGTGCCAGCAGCCAGGAGGGGGACATTCAGTACTTC
cdr3_aa: CASSQEGDIQYF

clone_size: many
j_call: TRBJ1-1
v_call: TRBV9
d_call: .
cdr3_nt: TGTGCCAGCAGCACCCAGAGGGGCACTGAAGCTTTCTTT
cdr3_aa: CASSTQRGTEAFF

clone_size: .
j_call: TRBJ2-7
v_call: TRBV20-1
d_call: .
cdr3_nt: TGCAGTGCTAGGGGTGGACTCTCATCCTACGAGCAGTACTTC
cdr3_aa: CSARGGLSSYEQYF

clone_size: few
j_call: TRBJ2-2
v_call: TRBV29-1
d_call: .
cdr3_nt: TGCAGCGTTGAAGCTCACAGGGACGGGGAGCTGTTTTTT
cdr3_aa: CSVEAHRDGELFF

clone_size: few
j_call: TRBJ2-7
v_call: TRBV20-1
d_call: .
cdr3_nt: TGCAGTGCGCTTGACCCACGTGGGCCCGGAGAAGAGTACTTC
cdr3_aa: CSALDPRGPGEEYF

clone_size: .
j_call: TRBJ1-2
v_call: TRBV7-9
d_call: TRBD1
cdr3_nt: TGTGCCAGCAGCTTAGCGGGTGACAGGGCTGGCTATGGCTACACCTTC
cdr3_aa: CASSLAGDRAGYGYTF

clone_size: .
j_call: TRBJ1-2
v_call: TRBV20-1
d_call: .
cdr3_nt: TGCAGTGCTATACACGGGCTTGATGGCTACACCTTC
cdr3_aa: CSAIHGLDGYTF

clone_size: few
j_call: TRBJ1-6
v_call: TRBV5-1
d_call: .
cdr3_nt: TGCGCCAGCAGGGATGTCGGGGGCGTTTCACCCCTCCACTTT
cdr3_aa: CASRDVGGVSPLHF

clone_size: .
j_call: TRBJ2-7
v_call: TRBV6-5
d_call: TRBD2
cdr3_nt: TGTGCCAGCAGTTATCAGGGAGGGAGCTCCTACGAGCAGTACTTC
cdr3_aa: CASSYQGGSSYEQYF

clone_size: few
j_call: TRBJ2-2
v_call: TRBV30
d_call: .
cdr3_nt: TGTGCCACGAGAAGGGGAATGAACACCGGGGAGCTGTTTTTT
cdr3_aa: CATRRGMNTGELFF

clone_size: few
j_call: TRBJ2-1
v_call: TRBV7-9
d_call: TRBD2
cdr3_nt: TGTGCCAGCAGCCCCCCTAGCTGGCTAGCGGGAGTCAATGAGCAGTTCTTC
cdr3_aa: CASSPPSWLAGVNEQFF

clone_size: .
j_call: TRBJ2-7
v_call: TRBV12-3/TRBV12-4
d_call: .
cdr3_nt: TGTGCCAGCAGGCTTAGCGGATCCTCCTACGAGCAGTACTTC
cdr3_aa: CASRLSGSSYEQYF

clone_size: few
j_call: TRBJ1-1
v_call: TRBV19
d_call: TRBD1
cdr3_nt: TGTGCCAGTAGGATCGACGGGGCAGGGGGCACTGAAGCTTTCTTT
cdr3_aa: CASRIDGAGGTEAFF

clone_size: .
j_call: TRBJ1-2
v_call: TRBV3-1
d_call: .
cdr3_nt: TGTGCCAGCAGCCAACTAGGGGGGGACTATGGCTACACCTTC
cdr3_aa: CASSQLGGDYGYTF

clone_size: few
j_call: TRBJ2-1
v_call: TRBV7-3
d_call: .
cdr3_nt: TGTGCCAGCAGTCACGAGGGGTACAATGAGCAGTTCTTC
cdr3_aa: CASSHEGYNEQFF

clone_size: .
j_call: TRBJ2-7
v_call: TRBV20-1
d_call: .
cdr3_nt: TGCAGTGCTAGAGATGGGGGGCGCGGTAATACCTACGAGCAGTACTTC
cdr3_aa: CSARDGGRGNTYEQYF

clone_size: few
j_call: TRBJ1-6
v_call: TRBV20-1
d_call: .
cdr3_nt: TGCAGTGCTTCCGCGGGACCGACAAATTCACCCCTCCACTTT
cdr3_aa: CSASAGPTNSPLHF

clone_size: .
j_call: TRBJ2-7
v_call: TRBV28
d_call: .
cdr3_nt: TGTGCCAGCCCACTGGGCAGCTCCTACGAGCAGTACTTC
cdr3_aa: CASPLGSSYEQYF

clone_size: .
j_call: TRBJ2-1
v_call: TRBV12-3/TRBV12-4
d_call: .
cdr3_nt: TGTGCCAGCAGTTTAGAGATCGTACGGAATGAGCAGTTCTTC
cdr3_aa: CASSLEIVRNEQFF

clone_size: .
j_call: TRBJ2-1
v_call: TRBV18
d_call: TRBD2
cdr3_nt: TGTGCCAGCTCACGGATAGCGGGAGCCTACAATGAGCAGTTCTTC
cdr3_aa: CASSRIAGAYNEQFF

clone_size: .
j_call: TRBJ2-3
v_call: TRBV27
d_call: .
cdr3_nt: TGTGCCAGCAGTTTTGCCCTCTCCGGGGATACGCAGTATTTT
cdr3_aa: CASSFALSGDTQYF

clone_size: .
j_call: TRBJ2-5
v_call: TRBV24-1
d_call: .
cdr3_nt: TGTGCCACCAGTGCCCGGGAGGAGACCCAGTACTTC
cdr3_aa: CATSAREETQYF

clone_size: few
j_call: TRBJ2-5
v_call: TRBV7-9
d_call: TRBD2
cdr3_nt: TGTGCCAGCAGCTCTCGACTAGCGGGAGAGTTCGAGACCCAGTACTTC
cdr3_aa: CASSSRLAGEFETQYF

clone_size: .
j_call: TRBJ2-5
v_call: TRBV15
d_call: TRBD2
cdr3_nt: TGTGCCACCACCGAGGGGAGGGTCGTGGAGACCCAGTACTTC
cdr3_aa: CATTEGRVVETQYF

clone_size: many
j_call: TRBJ2-1
v_call: TRBV7-2
d_call: TRBD2
cdr3_nt: TGTGCCAGCAGCTTAGCCGCTAGCGGGAGGTACAATGAGCAGTTCTTC
cdr3_aa: CASSLAASGRYNEQFF

clone_size: few
j_call: TRBJ2-1
v_call: TRBV19
d_call: .
cdr3_nt: TGTGCCAGTAGTGTACAAAGCGAAAATGAGCAGTTCTTC
cdr3_aa: CASSVQSENEQFF

clone_size: few
j_call: TRBJ2-7
v_call: TRBV20-1
d_call: TRBD2
cdr3_nt: TGCAGTGCTAGAGGACTAGCGGGAGGTTACTCCTACGAGCAGTACTTC
cdr3_aa: CSARGLAGGYSYEQYF

clone_size: few
j_call: TRBJ2-7
v_call: TRBV5-1
d_call: .
cdr3_nt: TGCGCCAGCAGCTTGCTCCATGGACAGCTAACTACCTACGAGCAGTACTTC
cdr3_aa: CASSLLHGQLTTYEQYF

clone_size: .
j_call: TRBJ2-1
v_call: TRBV5-1
d_call: .
cdr3_nt: TGCGCCAGCAGCTTGTCTCCGTTCCAAACCAATGAGCAGTTCTTC
cdr3_aa: CASSLSPFQTNEQFF

clone_size: few
j_call: TRBJ2-7
v_call: TRBV7-9
d_call: TRBD1
cdr3_nt: TGTGCCAGCAGCCCCCGGGACAGGGCCTACGAGCAGTACTTC
cdr3_aa: CASSPRDRAYEQYF

clone_size: few
j_call: TRBJ1-5
v_call: TRBV28
d_call: .
cdr3_nt: TGTGCCAGCAGCCCCATAGGGGGCAATCAGCCCCAGCATTTT
cdr3_aa: CASSPIGGNQPQHF

clone_size: few
j_call: TRBJ2-5
v_call: TRBV21-1
d_call: .
cdr3_nt: TGTGCCAGCAGCCGCAACTCGGGAGAGACCCAGTACTTC
cdr3_aa: CASSRNSGETQYF

clone_size: .
j_call: TRBJ1-2
v_call: TRBV5-1
d_call: .
cdr3_nt: TGCGCCAGCAGCTTGTTCCCGGACAGTTCCTATGGCTACACCTTC
cdr3_aa: CASSLFPDSSYGYTF

clone_size: .
j_call: TRBJ2-7
v_call: TRBV5-1
d_call: TRBD2
cdr3_nt: TGCGCCAGCAGCTTGGCCCTTACTAGCGGGACAGACGAGCAGTACTTC
cdr3_aa: CASSLALTSGTDEQYF

clone_size: few
j_call: TRBJ2-2
v_call: TRBV20-1
d_call: TRBD2
cdr3_nt: TGCAGTGCTGATAGCGGGAGACTCCCCGGGGAGCTGTTTTTT
cdr3_aa: CSADSGRLPGELFF

clone_size: .
j_call: TRBJ1-5
v_call: TRBV20-1
d_call: .
cdr3_nt: TGCAGTGCTAGTGGGGGGGGCAATCAGCCCCAGCATTTT
cdr3_aa: CSASGGGNQPQHF

clone_size: .
j_call: TRBJ2-7
v_call: TRBV13
d_call: .
cdr3_nt: TGTGCCAGCAGCTTAGGGGGACAACAGTACTTC
cdr3_aa: CASSLGGQQYF

clone_size: .
j_call: TRBJ2-5
v_call: TRBV6-5
d_call: .
cdr3_nt: TGTGCCAGCAGTTTCCCCAAGCATTCCGACCAAGAGACCCAGTACTTC
cdr3_aa: CASSFPKHSDQETQYF

clone_size: few
j_call: TRBJ2-7
v_call: TRBV5-4
d_call: .
cdr3_nt: TGTGCCAGCAGTCCGGCGGGACAGACCTACGAGCAGTACTTC
cdr3_aa: CASSPAGQTYEQYF

clone_size: many
j_call: TRBJ2-7
v_call: TRBV4-3
d_call: TRBD2
cdr3_nt: TGCGCCAGCAGCCAAGAATGGACTAGCTACGAGCAGTACTTC
cdr3_aa: CASSQEWTSYEQYF

clone_size: many
j_call: TRBJ2-4
v_call: TRBV20-1
d_call: TRBD1
cdr3_nt: TGCAGTGCTCGGGACAGACACAAAAACATTCAGTACTTC
cdr3_aa: CSARDRHKNIQYF

clone_size: few
j_call: TRBJ2-7
v_call: TRBV25-1
d_call: TRBD2
cdr3_nt: TGTGCCAGCAGTGATTTTCTAGCGGGAGCCTACGAGCAGTACTTC
cdr3_aa: CASSDFLAGAYEQYF

clone_size: few
j_call: TRBJ2-5
v_call: TRBV7-9
d_call: .
cdr3_nt: TGTGCCATTAGCCTGGAGGTGGAGACCCAGTACTTC
cdr3_aa: CAISLEVETQYF